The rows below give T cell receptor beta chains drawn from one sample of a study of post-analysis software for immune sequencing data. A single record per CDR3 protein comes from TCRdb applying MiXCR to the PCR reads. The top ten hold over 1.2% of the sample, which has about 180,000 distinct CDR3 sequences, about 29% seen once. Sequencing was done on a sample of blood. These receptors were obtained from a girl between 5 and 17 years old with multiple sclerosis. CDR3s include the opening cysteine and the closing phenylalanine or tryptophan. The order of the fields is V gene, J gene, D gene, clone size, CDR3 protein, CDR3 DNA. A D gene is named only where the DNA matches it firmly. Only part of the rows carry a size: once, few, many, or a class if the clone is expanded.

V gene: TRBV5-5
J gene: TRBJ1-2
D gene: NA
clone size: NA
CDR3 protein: CASSIETQGNGYTF
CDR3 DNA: TGTGCCAGCAGCATCGAGACCCAAGGCAATGGCTACACCTTC

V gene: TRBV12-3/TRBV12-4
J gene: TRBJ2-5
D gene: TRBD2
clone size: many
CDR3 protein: CASSMGGVYETQYF
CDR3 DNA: TGTGCCAGCAGTATGGGAGGGGTGTACGAGACCCAGTACTTC

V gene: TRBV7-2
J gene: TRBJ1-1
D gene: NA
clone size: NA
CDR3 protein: CASSLEGGSAEAFF
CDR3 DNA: TGTGCCAGCAGCTTAGAAGGGGGTAGCGCTGAAGCTTTCTTT

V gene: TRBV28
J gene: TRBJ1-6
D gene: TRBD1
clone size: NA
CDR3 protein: CASSAGQGRNSPLHF
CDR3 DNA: TGTGCCAGCAGTGCGGGACAGGGGCGTAATTCACCCCTCCACTTT

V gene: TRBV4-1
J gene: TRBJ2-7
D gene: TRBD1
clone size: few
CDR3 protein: CASSKQGAQYEQYF
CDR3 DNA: TGCGCCAGCAGCAAACAGGGGGCTCAATACGAGCAGTACTTC

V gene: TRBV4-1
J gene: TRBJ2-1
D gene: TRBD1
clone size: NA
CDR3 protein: CASSFGTGGSNEQFF
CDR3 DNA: TGCGCCAGCAGCTTCGGGACAGGGGGTAGTAATGAGCAGTTCTTC

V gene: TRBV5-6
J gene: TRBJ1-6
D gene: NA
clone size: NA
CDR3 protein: CASSLQGAGNSPLHF
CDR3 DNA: TGTGCCAGCAGCTTGCAGGGTGCGGGGAATTCACCCCTCCACTTT

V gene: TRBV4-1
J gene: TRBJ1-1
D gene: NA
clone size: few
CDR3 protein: CASSRRDGNTEAFF
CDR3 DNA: TGCGCCAGCAGCCGTCGGGACGGGAACACTGAAGCTTTCTTT

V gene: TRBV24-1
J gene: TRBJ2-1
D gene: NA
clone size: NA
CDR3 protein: CATSDPGTTYNEQFF
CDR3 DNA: TGTGCCACCAGTGACCCCGGGACCACTTACAATGAGCAGTTCTTC

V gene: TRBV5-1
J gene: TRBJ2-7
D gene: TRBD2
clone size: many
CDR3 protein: CASSLSGRAYEQYF
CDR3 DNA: TGCGCCAGCAGCTTGAGCGGGAGGGCCTACGAGCAGTACTTC